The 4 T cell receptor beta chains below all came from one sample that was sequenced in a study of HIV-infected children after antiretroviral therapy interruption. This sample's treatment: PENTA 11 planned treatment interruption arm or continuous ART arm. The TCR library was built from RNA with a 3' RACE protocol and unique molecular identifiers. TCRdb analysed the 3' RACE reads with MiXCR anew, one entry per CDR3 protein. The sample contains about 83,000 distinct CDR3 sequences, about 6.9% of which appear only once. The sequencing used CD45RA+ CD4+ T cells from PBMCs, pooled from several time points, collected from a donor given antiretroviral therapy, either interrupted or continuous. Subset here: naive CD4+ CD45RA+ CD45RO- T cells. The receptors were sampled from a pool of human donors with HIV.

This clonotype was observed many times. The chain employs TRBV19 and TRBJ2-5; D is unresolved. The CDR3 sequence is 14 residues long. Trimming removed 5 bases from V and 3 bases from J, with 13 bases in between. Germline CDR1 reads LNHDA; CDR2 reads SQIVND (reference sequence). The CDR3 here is CASSRSGRKETQYF. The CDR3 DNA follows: TGTGCCAGTAGTCGTTCAGGTAGAAAAGAGACCCAGTACTTC.

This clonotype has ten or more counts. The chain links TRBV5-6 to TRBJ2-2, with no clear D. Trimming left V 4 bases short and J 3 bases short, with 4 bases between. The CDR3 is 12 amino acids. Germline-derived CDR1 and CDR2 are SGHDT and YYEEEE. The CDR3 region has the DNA TGTGCCAGCAGCCACTACACCGGGGAGCTGTTTTTT. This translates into CASSHYTGELFF. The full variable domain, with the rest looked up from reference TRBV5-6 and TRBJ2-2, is DAGVTQSPTHLIKTRGQQVTLRCSPKSGHDTVSWYQQALGQGPQFIFQYYEEEERQRGNFPDRFSGHQFPNYSSELNVNALLLGDSALYLCASSHYTGELFFGEGSRLTVL.

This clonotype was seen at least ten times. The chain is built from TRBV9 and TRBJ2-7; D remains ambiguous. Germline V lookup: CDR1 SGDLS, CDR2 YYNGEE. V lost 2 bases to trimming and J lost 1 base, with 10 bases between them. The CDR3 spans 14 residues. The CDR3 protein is CASSVDPVSYEQYF. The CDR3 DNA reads TGTGCCAGCAGCGTGGATCCTGTTTCCTACGAGCAGTACTTC. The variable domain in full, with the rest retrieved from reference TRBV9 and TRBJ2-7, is DSGVTQTPKHLITATGQRVTLRCSPRSGDLSVYWYQQSLDQGLQFLIQYYNGEERAKGNILERFSAQQFPDLHSELNLSSLELGDSALYFCASSVDPVSYEQYFGPGTRLTVT.

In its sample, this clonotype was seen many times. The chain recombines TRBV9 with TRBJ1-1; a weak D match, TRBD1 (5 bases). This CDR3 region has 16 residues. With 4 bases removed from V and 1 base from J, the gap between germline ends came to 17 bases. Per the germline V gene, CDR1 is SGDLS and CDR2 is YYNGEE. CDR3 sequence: CASSSPPGRGNTEAFF. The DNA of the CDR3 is TGTGCCAGCAGCTCACCCCCAGGGCGCGGGAACACTGAAGCTTTCTTT.